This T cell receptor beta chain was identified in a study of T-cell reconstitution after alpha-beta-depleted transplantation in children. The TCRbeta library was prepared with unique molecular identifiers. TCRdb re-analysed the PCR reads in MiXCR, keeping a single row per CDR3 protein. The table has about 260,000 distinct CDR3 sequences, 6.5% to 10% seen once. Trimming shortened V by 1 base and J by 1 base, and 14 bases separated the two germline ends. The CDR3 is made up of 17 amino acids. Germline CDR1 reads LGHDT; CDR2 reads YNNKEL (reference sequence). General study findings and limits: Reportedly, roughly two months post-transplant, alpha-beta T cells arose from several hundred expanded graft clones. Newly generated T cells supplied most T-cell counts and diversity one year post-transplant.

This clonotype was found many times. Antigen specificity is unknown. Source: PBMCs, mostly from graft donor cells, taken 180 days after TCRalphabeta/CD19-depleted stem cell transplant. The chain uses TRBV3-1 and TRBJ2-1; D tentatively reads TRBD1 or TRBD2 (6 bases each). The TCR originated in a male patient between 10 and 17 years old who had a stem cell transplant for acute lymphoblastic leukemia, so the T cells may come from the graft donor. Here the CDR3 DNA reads TGTGCCAGCAGCCAAGTGTGGGGGGCAGCGTCCTACAATGAGCAGTTCTTC. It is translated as CASSQVWGAASYNEQFF.